Presented here are 23 T cell receptor beta chains from one specimen sequenced in a study of blood T cell repertoires in COVID-19. Method: immunoSEQ multiplex PCR; TCRdb's copy keeps in-frame clones and lacks some. Here the sample spans around 100,000 clones, approximately 62% being singletons. Sample: peripheral blood. Receptors were obtained from an older man with acute or convalescent COVID-19.

This clone was picked up one time. The genes are TRBV19 and TRBJ1-3; 9 bases fit TRBD1. Losses at the gene ends were 6 bases for V and 1 base for J; bases not matched to a gene: 4. Germline V CDR1 and CDR2: LNHDA, SQIVND (reference sequence). The CDR3 runs 15 residues. DNA for the CDR3: TGTGCCAGTAGCGACAGGGGGGCGTCTGGAAACACCATATATTTT. Translation: CASSDRGASGNTIYF.

In nucleotides, the CDR3 is TGTGCCAGCAGCCGACCGGACAGGTACCCGACCGAGCAGTTCTTC. This sequence encodes CASSRPDRYPTEQFF. The chain joins TRBV11-3 to TRBJ2-1; 7 nucleotides match TRBD1. The CDR3 spans 15 residues. Germline CDR1 reads SGHNT; CDR2 reads YENEEA. With 5 bases clipped from V and 10 bases from J, the junction kept 14 bases outside the gene matches.

This clone was counted once. The V call is TRBV14, the J call TRBJ2-1; weak D call: TRBD1 (5 bases). With 5 bases removed from V and 6 bases from J, the gap between germline ends came to 11 bases. The CDR3 length is 13 residues. Germline CDR1 reads SGHDN; CDR2 reads FVKESK. The CDR3 coding sequence is TGTGCCAGCAGCGCCCAAAGGGGCAATGAGCAGTTCTTC. Its translation is CASSAQRGNEQFF.

This chain's CDR3 is CASSSLQGQQYF. CDR3 nucleotides: TGTGCCAGCAGCTCCTTACAGGGACAACAGTACTTC. The V and J genes are TRBV11-2 and TRBJ2-7, with D maybe TRBD1 (6 bases). The V gene's germline CDR1 is SGHAT and CDR2 FQNNGV. This CDR3 region has 12 residues. Trimming removed 4 bases at V and 10 bases at J, with 14 bases between. Combining the CDR3 with reference TRBV11-2 and TRBJ2-7 gives the whole variable domain EAGVAQSPRYKIIEKRQSVAFWCNPISGHATLYWYQQILGQGPKLLIQFQNNGVVDDSQLPKDRFSAERLKGVDSTLKIQPAKLEDSAVYLCASSSLQGQQYFGPGTRLTVT.

The V call is TRBV28, the J call TRBJ1-6, with D possibly being TRBD1 (6 bases). This CDR3 is built from 13 residues. Looked up from germline, CDR1 is MDHEN and CDR2 is SYDVKM. The V and J ends lost 7 bases and 11 bases respectively, with 15 bases between them. CDR3 amino acids: CASKGGGSPPLHF. In nucleotides, the CDR3 is TGTGCCAGCAAGGGGGGAGGGTCGCCACCCCTCCACTTT. The full variable domain, in which reference TRBV28 and TRBJ1-6 provide the parts outside the CDR3, is DVKVTQSSRYLVKRTGEKVFLECVQDMDHENMFWYRQDPGLGLRLIYFSYDVKMKEKGDIPEGYSVSREKKERFSLILESASTNQTSMYLCASKGGGSPPLHFGNGTRLTVT.

The rearrangement joins TRBV4-2 to TRBJ2-3; no firm D call. Germline lookup yields CDR1 LGHNA and CDR2 YNFKEQ. The CDR3 is 15 residues long. V was clipped by 0 bases and J by 6 bases, with 13 bases between them. Here the CDR3 DNA reads TGTGCCAGCAGCCAAGAATCCAGCGCCGCTGATACGCAGTATTTT. This gives the protein CASSQESSAADTQYF.

The chain combines TRBV6-5 with TRBJ2-1; D perhaps matches TRBD2 (6 bases). Trimming shortened V by 8 bases and J by 6 bases, and 14 bases separated the two germline ends. This CDR3 is 13 amino acids long. CDR1 is MNHEY, CDR2 SVGAGI, per germline. This CDR3 is CASGWRRGNEQFF. CDR3 nucleotides: TGTGCCAGCGGTTGGCGGAGGGGCAATGAGCAGTTCTTC.

This clone was found once. The chain recombines TRBV9 with TRBJ2-2, with TRBD2 identical over 8 bases. With 0 bases clipped from V and 1 base from J, the junction kept 5 bases outside the gene matches. CDR1 is SGDLS, CDR2 YYNGEE, per germline. CDR3 length equals 17 residues. The CDR3 DNA follows: TGTGCCAGCAGCGTAGCACTAGCGGAGGGGAACACCGGGGAGCTGTTTTTT. Translation gives CASSVALAEGNTGELFF.

The CDR3 is CASSLTRGGEQYF. For the CDR3, the DNA is TGTGCCAGCAGTTTAACTAGGGGAGGCGAGCAGTACTTC. V is TRBV27 and J is TRBJ2-7, with D perhaps matching TRBD2 (6 bases). Germline CDR1 MNHEY, CDR2 SMNVEV (reference sequence). This CDR3 contains 13 residues. V lost 2 bases, J lost 6 bases, and 11 bases lay in between.

The genes are TRBV30 and TRBJ2-1; the match to TRBD2 covers 7 bases. Germline V gene data show CDR1 as GTSNPN and CDR2 as SVGIG (reference sequence). V trimming: 3 bases; J trimming: 7 bases; junction bases outside the gene matches: 12. The CDR3 extends over 15 amino acids. This chain's CDR3 is CAWSAISGNGNEQFF. The DNA for the CDR3 is TGTGCCTGGAGCGCAATAAGCGGGAACGGGAATGAGCAGTTCTTC.

This chain connects TRBV10-3 to TRBJ2-5; D uncertain. This CDR3 has 14 residues. With 0 bases removed from V and 2 bases from J, the gap between germline ends came to 7 bases. CDR1 is ENHRY, CDR2 SYGVKD, per germline. The DNA of the CDR3 is TGTGCCATCAGTGAGTCGGCAGTTCAAGAGACCCAGTACTTC. Translating it yields CAISESAVQETQYF.

The genes are TRBV28 and TRBJ1-2; no firm D call. Germline V gene sequence: CDR1 MDHEN, CDR2 SYDVKM. The V end lost 3 bases, the J end lost 6 bases, and 14 bases lay between the germline ends. The CDR3 runs 14 residues. CDR3 nucleotide sequence: TGTGCCAGCAGTTTCCCGGGGTTTACCGATGGCTACACCTTC. Translating it yields CASSFPGFTDGYTF.

The gene calls are TRBV19 and TRBJ2-3; D may be TRBD2 (5 bases). With 6 bases removed from V and 1 base from J, the gap between germline ends came to 8 bases. Germline V gives CDR1 LNHDA, CDR2 SQIVND (reference sequence). The CDR3 is 13 residues long. CDR3 in amino acids: CASRRVGTDTQYF. The CDR3 nucleotides are TGTGCCAGTAGGCGGGTGGGCACAGATACGCAGTATTTT.

The DNA of the CDR3 is TGTGCCAGCAGCGTAGACTTTTGGGGACAGGGCTCCTACGAGCAGTACTTC. Translated, it gives CASSVDFWGQGSYEQYF. This sequence joins TRBV9 and TRBJ2-7; 9 bases align to TRBD1. Germline CDR1 SGDLS, CDR2 YYNGEE. CDR3 size: 17 residues. After removal of 0 bases from V and 0 bases from J, the junction contained 7 bases not matched to a gene.

The V and J genes are TRBV9 and TRBJ2-3, with TRBD2 matching over 9 bases. The CDR3 is 15 residues long. Germline values: CDR1 SGDLS, CDR2 YYNGEE. Unmatched junction bases numbered 7, after V lost 4 bases and J lost 4 bases. CDR3 sequence (DNA): TGTGCCAGCAGCCTAGAGGCGGGAGGGGCAGATACGCAGTATTTT. Translating it yields CASSLEAGGADTQYF.

The chain carries TRBV27 and TRBJ2-7; possibly TRBD2 for D (5 bases). The CDR3 runs to 15 residues. Germline V lookup: CDR1 MNHEY, CDR2 SMNVEV (reference sequence). V was cut by 4 bases and J by 3 bases, with 16 bases left in between. The DNA for the CDR3 is TGTGCCAGCAGTTCCGCTCAACTAGGCATCTACGAGCAGTACTTC. Its translation: CASSSAQLGIYEQYF.

V is TRBV6-5 and J is TRBJ2-5, with D maybe TRBD1 (6 bases). V lost 0 bases and J lost 5, with 13 bases in between. Germline CDR1 is MNHEY and CDR2 is SVGAGI. The length of the CDR3 is 15 residues. CDR3 sequence reads: CASSYSPQGPETQYF. DNA for the CDR3: TGTGCCAGCAGTTACTCACCACAGGGTCCGGAGACCCAGTACTTC.

This chain links TRBV23-1 with TRBJ2-4, with 13 nucleotides matching TRBD2. TRBV23-1 is labeled an ORF, and its function is uncertain. The CDR3 is 22 amino acids. The V segment lost 4 bases and the J segment 1 base; nucleotides outside the gene matches: 19. The CDR3 region is CASSRSWGGLAGPPGAKNIQYF. For the CDR3, the DNA is TGCGCCAGCAGTCGCTCCTGGGGGGGACTAGCGGGACCCCCAGGGGCCAAAAACATTCAGTACTTC.

V is TRBV6-2 or TRBV6-3 and J is TRBJ2-7; D is possibly TRBD2 (6 bases). Trimming cost V 2 bases and J 3 bases, with 11 bases left between them. Germline-derived CDR1 and CDR2 are MNHEY and SVGEGT. The length of the CDR3 is 14 residues. The CDR3 protein is CASSYLGLRYEQYF. Here the CDR3 DNA reads TGTGCCAGCAGTTACCTAGGACTACGCTACGAGCAGTACTTC.

The chain couples TRBV12-3 or TRBV12-4 to TRBJ1-2; no firm D call. Trimming shortened V by 4 bases and J by 4 bases, and 10 bases separated the two germline ends. CDR3 length equals 13 residues. The CDR3 DNA sequence: TGTGCCAGCAGTTCGACTTTCCTCTATGGCTACACCTTC. Translated: CASSSTFLYGYTF.

The gene calls are TRBV4-1 and TRBJ1-1; tentative D call: TRBD1 (6 bases). Trimming took 0 bases from V and 5 from J, leaving 7 bases between them. The CDR3 has 13 residues. Germline V gene lookup returns CDR1 MGHRA and CDR2 YSYEKL. The CDR3 protein is CASSQERGTEAFF. CDR3 DNA sequence: TGCGCCAGCAGCCAAGAAAGGGGGACTGAAGCTTTCTTT.

The V and J genes are TRBV10-1 and TRBJ1-5, with TRBD1 matching 9 bases. The CDR3 totals 14 residues. CDR1 WNHNN and CDR2 SYGVQD come from the germline V gene (reference sequence). J lost 8 bases, V lost 5 bases, and 7 bases had no gene match. The CDR3 is CASSPGQGKKPQHF. The CDR3 nucleotides read TGCGCCAGCAGTCCGGGACAGGGAAAGAAGCCCCAGCATTTT.

This chain links TRBV6-5 with TRBJ1-1; D is perhaps TRBD1 (6 bases). The CDR3 runs to 15 residues. The germline V gene encodes CDR1 MNHEY and CDR2 SVGAGI. V gave up 7 bases and J gave up 0 bases, with 15 bases separating them. CDR3 residues: CASMTGHGLNTEAFF. The CDR3 DNA is TGTGCCAGCATGACGGGACACGGCCTGAACACTGAAGCTTTCTTT.